This TCR beta chain was retrieved from a study of Graves' ophthalmopathy and Graves' hyperthyroidism (dated by TCRdb to 2017 to 2018). A note on the overall study: Peripheral blood samples were taken at the time of initial diagnosis, before any treatment was given. In total, approximately 140 blood samples were TCR-sequenced: 40 to 45 ophthalmopathy, about 75 hyperthyroidism and approximately 17 hyperthyroidism-to-ophthalmopathy patients. Following sample collection, hyperthyroidism patients were given methimazole at a starting dose of 30 mg daily, and ophthalmopathy patients were given high-dose intravenous methylprednisolone. In roughly 6 hyperthyroidism patients, T-cell repertoires of thyroid tissue and blood were compared. To explore V-J signatures that separate ophthalmopathy from hyperthyroidism, a discovery set of 95 to 100 patients was enrolled, consisting of about 41 with ophthalmopathy and roughly 59 with stable hyperthyroidism. For independent validation, a separate cohort was made up of approximately 19 hyperthyroidism patients plus 17 patients who later progressed from hyperthyroidism to ophthalmopathy. To tell Graves' ophthalmopathy apart from Graves' hyperthyroidism, and to predict which patients would progress to ophthalmopathy, the study relied on TCR beta repertoire signatures. What the research found in general, with its limitations: Most expanded thyroid clonotypes with a frequency above 0.001 also appeared in blood, which suggests that blood repertoires may reflect the immune response in the thyroid. No statistical method was used to set the sample size in advance, and the investigators knew which group each participant was assigned to. Ophthalmopathy was separated from stable hyperthyroidism by the 13-signature model with roughly 88% sensitivity and around 81% specificity in cross-validation and with 80%/75% in the test set. In validation, the model predicted ophthalmopathy progression with about 64% sensitivity and less than 80% specificity; 12 predicted patients were CT-confirmed with GO in a median of approximately 6.5 months.

For repertoire sequencing, the TCR beta CDR3 regions were amplified from RNA transcripts. A first-round RT-PCR used HTBI primers with the Qiagen OneStep RT-PCR kit, followed by a second-round multiplex PCR, size selection and purification. Libraries were sequenced paired-end with 100 bp reads on an Illumina HiSeq2000. Turning to the authors' computational methods: Reads were processed with SOAPnuke, discarding reads with adapters, uncalled bases, mean Phred below 15, or no exact constant-primer or identifier match. COPE v1.2.5 was used to merge high-quality paired reads. Each unique nucleotide sequence was treated as a clonotype, and MiTCR v1.1 was used to align the clonotypes to the IMGT TRB V, D and J references. The analysis was limited to V-J combinations with a frequency above 0.0001, which together covered over 99% of the repertoires. A TCR clonal expansion and chaos score per V-J combination was defined as the ratio of F50 clonal expansion to chaos observed in the TCRdist matrix. Welch's t-statistics and random forest were used to narrow the features down to about a dozen V-J combinations, which were then fed into a naive Bayes classifier. The similarity between thyroid and blood repertoires was quantified using the Morisita-Horn index. TCRdb handled the public reads itself, with Q25 trimming in fastp and clone calling in MiXCR, and kept productive beta chains. Records with the same CDR3 protein are collapsed into one entry carrying the most frequent genes and DNA. These V and J calls are TCRdb output, not the study's own analysis. The sample contains 230,000 or so distinct CDR3 sequences, around 50% of them found a single time. The ten largest clonotypes hold approximately 51% of the sample.

Comments on this clonotype: What antigen it recognizes has not been identified. Base qualities were left out, and no much larger clone turns up one base away.

Per the germline V gene, MNHEY is the CDR1 and SVGAGI is the CDR2. The CDR3 covers 14 residues, taking in both the cysteine and the phenylalanine. The kept DNA is CDR3 alone, 42 bases in frame from the first base. Trimming at the junction amounts to 4 bases on V and 5 bases on J, and the germline ends lie 14 bases apart. Ophthalmopathy patients were characterized by moderately to severely active disease, a Clinical Activity Score of at least 3, a NOSPECS grade of at least 4, and a disease duration under 3 months. Patients with other autoimmune diseases, uncontrolled infections, pregnancy or lactation were excluded. Clinical symptoms, serum thyroxine, TRAb, thyroid ultrasound and orbital computed tomography were used for diagnosis. Using Ficoll-Paque density gradient centrifugation, PBMCs were isolated from about 10 ml of fresh peripheral blood. Total RNA was extracted with Trizol reagent and quality-checked on an Agilent 2100 Bioanalyzer.

Source material: peripheral blood. This receptor was identified in an adult man with Graves' ophthalmopathy. The chain uses TRBV6-5 and TRBJ2-5; the D gene is perhaps TRBD1 or TRBD2, each of them matching over 8 bases. The DNA is as follows: TGTGCCAGCAGTTTCGGGGGGGACAGGGAGACCCAGTACTTC. Its translation reads: CASSFGGDRETQYF.